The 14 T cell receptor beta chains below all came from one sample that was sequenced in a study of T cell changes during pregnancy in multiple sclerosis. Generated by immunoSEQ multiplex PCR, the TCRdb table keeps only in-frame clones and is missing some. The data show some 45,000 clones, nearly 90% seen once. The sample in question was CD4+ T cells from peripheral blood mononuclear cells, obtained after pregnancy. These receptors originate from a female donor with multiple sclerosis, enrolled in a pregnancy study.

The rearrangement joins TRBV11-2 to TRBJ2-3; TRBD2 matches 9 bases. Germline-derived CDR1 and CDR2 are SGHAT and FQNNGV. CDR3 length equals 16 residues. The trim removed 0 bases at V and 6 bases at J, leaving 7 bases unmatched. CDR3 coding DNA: TGTGCCAGCAGCTTAGATTCGGGACTAGCAGCTGATACGCAGTATTTT. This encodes CASSLDSGLAADTQYF.

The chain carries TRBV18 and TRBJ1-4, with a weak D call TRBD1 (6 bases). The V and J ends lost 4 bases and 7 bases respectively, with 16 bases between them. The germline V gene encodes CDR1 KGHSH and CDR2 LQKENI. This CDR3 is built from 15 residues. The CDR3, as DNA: TGTGCCAGCTCACTTGCGGGGGGCCGTAGTGAAAAACTGTTTTTT. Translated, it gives CASSLAGGRSEKLFF.

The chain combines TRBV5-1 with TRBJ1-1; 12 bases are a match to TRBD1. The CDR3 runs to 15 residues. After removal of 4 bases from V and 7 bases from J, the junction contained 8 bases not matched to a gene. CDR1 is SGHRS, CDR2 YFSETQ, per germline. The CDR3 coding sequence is TGCGCCAGCAGCCAGGGGACAGGGGGCGACGGTGAAGCTTTCTTT. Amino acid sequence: CASSQGTGGDGEAFF.

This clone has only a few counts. The CDR3 is CSVEVLGGYGYTF. The CDR3 DNA follows: TGCAGCGTTGAAGTCCTCGGGGGCTATGGCTACACCTTC. The chain is built from TRBV29-1 and TRBJ1-2; D is perhaps TRBD1 (5 bases). Germline V CDR1 and CDR2: SQVTM, ANQGSEA. Trimming took off 1 base at V and 4 bases at J, with 10 bases between the two ends. The CDR3 spans 13 residues.

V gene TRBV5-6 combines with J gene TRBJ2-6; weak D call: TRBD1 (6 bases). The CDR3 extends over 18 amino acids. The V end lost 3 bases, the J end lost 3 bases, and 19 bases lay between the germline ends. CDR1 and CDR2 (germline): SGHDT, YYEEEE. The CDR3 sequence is CASSSPDSFWNGANVLTF. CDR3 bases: TGTGCCAGCAGCTCGCCGGACAGCTTTTGGAATGGGGCCAACGTCCTGACTTTC. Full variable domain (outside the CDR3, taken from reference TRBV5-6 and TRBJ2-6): DAGVTQSPTHLIKTRGQQVTLRCSPKSGHDTVSWYQQALGQGPQFIFQYYEEEERQRGNFPDRFSGHQFPNYSSELNVNALLLGDSALYLCASSSPDSFWNGANVLTFGAGSRLTVL.

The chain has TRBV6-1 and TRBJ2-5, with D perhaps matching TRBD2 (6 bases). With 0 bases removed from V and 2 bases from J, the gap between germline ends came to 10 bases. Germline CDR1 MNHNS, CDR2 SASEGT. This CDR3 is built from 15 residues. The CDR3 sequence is CASSEALRGQETQYF. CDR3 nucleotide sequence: TGTGCCAGCAGTGAAGCGCTCCGGGGGCAAGAGACCCAGTACTTC.

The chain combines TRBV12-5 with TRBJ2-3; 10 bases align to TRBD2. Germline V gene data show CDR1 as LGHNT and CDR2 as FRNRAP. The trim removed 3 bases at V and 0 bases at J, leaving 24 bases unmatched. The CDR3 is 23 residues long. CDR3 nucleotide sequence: TGTGCTAGTGGTTTCCACCGACGCGGCGGACTAGCTAGCGGGGGACCCAGCACAGATACGCAGTATTTT. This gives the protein CASGFHRRGGLASGGPSTDTQYF.

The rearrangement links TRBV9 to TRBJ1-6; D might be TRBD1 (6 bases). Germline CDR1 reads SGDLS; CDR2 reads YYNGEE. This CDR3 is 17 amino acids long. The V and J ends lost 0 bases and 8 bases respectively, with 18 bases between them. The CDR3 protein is CASSVGDGGALYSPLHF. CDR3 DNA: TGTGCCAGCAGCGTAGGCGATGGGGGGGCCTTATATTCACCCCTCCACTTT.

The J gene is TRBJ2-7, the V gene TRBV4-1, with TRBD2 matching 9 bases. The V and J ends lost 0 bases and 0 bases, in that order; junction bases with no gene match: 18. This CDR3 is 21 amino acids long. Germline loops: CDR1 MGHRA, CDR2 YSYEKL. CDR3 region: CASSQELAGGDSGGRSYEQYF. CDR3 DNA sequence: TGCGCCAGCAGCCAAGAATTGGCGGGTGGTGATAGCGGGGGCCGCTCCTACGAGCAGTACTTC.

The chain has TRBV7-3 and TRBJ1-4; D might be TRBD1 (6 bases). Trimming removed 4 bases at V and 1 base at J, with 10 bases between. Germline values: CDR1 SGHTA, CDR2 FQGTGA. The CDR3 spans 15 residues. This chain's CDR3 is CASSSIQGTNEKLFF. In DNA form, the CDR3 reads TGTGCCAGCAGCTCGATACAGGGAACTAATGAAAAACTGTTTTTT. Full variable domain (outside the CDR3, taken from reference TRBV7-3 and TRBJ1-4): GAGVSQTPSNKVTEKGKYVELRCDPISGHTALYWYRQSLGQGPEFLIYFQGTGAADDSGLPNDRFFAVRPEGSVSTLKIQRTERGDSAVYLCASSSIQGTNEKLFFGSGTQLSVL.

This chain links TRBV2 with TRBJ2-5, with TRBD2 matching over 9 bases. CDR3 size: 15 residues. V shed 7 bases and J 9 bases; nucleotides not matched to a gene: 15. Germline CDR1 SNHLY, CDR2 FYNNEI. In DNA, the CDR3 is TGTGCCAGCAAGGCCAGCAGCGGGGGGAGTGGGGCCCAGTACTTC. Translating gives CASKASSGGSGAQYF.

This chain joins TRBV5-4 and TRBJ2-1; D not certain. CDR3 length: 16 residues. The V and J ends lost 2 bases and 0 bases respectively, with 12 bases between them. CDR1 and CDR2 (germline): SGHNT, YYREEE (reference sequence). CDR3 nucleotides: TGTGCCAGCAGCTTCGAAAGCGATAGCTCCTACAATGAGCAGTTCTTC. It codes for CASSFESDSSYNEQFF.

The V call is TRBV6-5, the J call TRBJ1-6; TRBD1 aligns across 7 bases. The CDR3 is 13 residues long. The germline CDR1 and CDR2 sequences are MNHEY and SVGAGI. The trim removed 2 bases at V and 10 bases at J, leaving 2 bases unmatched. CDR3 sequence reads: CASSYDRESPLHF. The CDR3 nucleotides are TGTGCCAGCAGTTACGACAGGGAGTCACCCCTCCACTTT.

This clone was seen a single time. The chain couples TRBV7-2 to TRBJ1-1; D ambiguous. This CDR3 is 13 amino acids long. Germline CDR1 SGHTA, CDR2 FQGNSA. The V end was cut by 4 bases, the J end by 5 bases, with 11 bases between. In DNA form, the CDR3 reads TGTGCCAGCAGCTCCCTTCGTCTAACTGAAGCTTTCTTT. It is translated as CASSSLRLTEAFF. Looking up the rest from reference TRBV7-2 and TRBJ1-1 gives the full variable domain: GAGVSQSPSNKVTEKGKDVELRCDPISGHTALYWYRQSLGQGLEFLIYFQGNSAPDKSGLPSDRFSAERTGGSVSTLTIQRTQQEDSAVYLCASSSLRLTEAFFGQGTRLTVV.